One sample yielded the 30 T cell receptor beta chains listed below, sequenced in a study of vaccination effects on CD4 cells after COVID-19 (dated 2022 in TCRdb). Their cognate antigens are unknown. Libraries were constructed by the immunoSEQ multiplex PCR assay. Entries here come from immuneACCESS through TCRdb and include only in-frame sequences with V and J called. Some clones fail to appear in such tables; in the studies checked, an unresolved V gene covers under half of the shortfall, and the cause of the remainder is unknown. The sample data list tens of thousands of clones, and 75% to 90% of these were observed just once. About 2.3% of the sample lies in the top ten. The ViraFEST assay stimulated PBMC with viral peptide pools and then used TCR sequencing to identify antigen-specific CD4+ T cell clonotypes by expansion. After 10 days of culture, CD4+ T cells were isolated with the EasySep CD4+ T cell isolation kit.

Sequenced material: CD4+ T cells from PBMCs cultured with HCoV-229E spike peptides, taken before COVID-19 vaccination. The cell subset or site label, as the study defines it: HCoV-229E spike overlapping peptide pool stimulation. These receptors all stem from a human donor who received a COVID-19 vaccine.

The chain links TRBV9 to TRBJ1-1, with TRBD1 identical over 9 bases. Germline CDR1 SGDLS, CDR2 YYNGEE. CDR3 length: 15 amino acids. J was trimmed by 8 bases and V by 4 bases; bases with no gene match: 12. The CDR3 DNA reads TGTGCCAGCAGCTACAATACAGGGGGCTCAGGGGAAGCTTTCTTT. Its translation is CASSYNTGGSGEAFF.

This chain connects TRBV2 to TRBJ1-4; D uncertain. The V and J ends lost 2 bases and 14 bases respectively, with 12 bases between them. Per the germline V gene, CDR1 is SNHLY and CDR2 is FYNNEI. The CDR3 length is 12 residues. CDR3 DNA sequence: TGTGCCAGCAGTGAATCTTACGGTCCGCTGTTTTTT. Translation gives CASSESYGPLFF.

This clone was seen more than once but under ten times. CDR3 sequence: CASTGHTENSPLHF. The CDR3 DNA reads as TGTGCCAGTACTGGCCATACGGAAAATTCACCCCTCCACTTT. The chain has TRBV19 and TRBJ1-6; D is undetermined. The CDR3 totals 14 residues. V lost 7 bases to trimming and J lost 7 bases, with 14 bases between them. CDR1 and CDR2 from the germline V gene are LNHDA and SQIVND (reference sequence).

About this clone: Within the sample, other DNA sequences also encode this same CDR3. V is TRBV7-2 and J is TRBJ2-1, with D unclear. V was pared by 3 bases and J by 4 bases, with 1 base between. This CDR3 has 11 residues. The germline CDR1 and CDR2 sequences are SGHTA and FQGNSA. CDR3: CASSFYNEQFF. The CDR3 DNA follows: TGTGCCAGCAGCTTTTACAATGAGCAGTTCTTC. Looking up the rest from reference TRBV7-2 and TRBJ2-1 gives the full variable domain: GAGVSQSPSNKVTEKGKDVELRCDPISGHTALYWYRQSLGQGLEFLIYFQGNSAPDKSGLPSDRFSAERTGGSVSTLTIQRTQQEDSAVYLCASSFYNEQFFGPGTRLTVL.

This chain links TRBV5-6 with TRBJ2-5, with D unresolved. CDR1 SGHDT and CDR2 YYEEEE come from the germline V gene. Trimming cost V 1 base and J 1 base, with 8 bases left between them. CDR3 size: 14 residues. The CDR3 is CASSLSPTQETQYF. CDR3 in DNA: TGTGCCAGCAGCTTGTCCCCTACCCAAGAGACCCAGTACTTC.

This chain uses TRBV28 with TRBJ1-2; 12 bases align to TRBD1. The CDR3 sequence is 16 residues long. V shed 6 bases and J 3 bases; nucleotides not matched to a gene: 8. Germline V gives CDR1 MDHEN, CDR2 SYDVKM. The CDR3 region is CASRPGTGGGYYGYTF. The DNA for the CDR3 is TGTGCCAGCAGACCCGGGACAGGGGGCGGTTACTATGGCTACACCTTC.

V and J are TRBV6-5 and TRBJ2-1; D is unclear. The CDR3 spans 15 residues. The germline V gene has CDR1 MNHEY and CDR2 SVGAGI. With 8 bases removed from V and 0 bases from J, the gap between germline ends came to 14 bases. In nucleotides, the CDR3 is TGTGCCAGCGGCAAACATCGGCCCTCCTACAATGAGCAGTTCTTC. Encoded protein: CASGKHRPSYNEQFF.

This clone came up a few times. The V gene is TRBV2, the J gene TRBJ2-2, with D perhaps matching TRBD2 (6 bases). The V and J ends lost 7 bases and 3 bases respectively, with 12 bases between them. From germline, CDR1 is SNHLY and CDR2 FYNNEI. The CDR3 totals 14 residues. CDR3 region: CASTVRRDTGELFF. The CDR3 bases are TGTGCCAGCACAGTAAGGAGGGACACCGGGGAGCTGTTTTTT.

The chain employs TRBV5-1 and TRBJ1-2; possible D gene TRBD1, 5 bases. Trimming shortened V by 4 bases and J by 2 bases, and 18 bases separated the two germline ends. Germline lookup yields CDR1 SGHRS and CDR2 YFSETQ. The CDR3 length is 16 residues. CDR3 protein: CASSPGGLAMNYGYTF. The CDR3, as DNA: TGCGCCAGCAGCCCCGGGGGGTTGGCCATGAACTATGGCTACACCTTC.

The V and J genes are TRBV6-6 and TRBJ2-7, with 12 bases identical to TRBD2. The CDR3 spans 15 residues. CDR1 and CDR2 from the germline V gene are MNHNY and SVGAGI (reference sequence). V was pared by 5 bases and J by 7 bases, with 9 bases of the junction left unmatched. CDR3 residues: CASSPSGGASKEQYV. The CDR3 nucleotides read TGTGCCAGCAGTCCTAGCGGGGGGGCGTCGAAGGAGCAGTACGTC.

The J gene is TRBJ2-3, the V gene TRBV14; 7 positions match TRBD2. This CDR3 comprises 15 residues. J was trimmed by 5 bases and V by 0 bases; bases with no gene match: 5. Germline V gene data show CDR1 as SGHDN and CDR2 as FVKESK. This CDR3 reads CASSQDTGGVDTQYF. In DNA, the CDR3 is TGTGCCAGCAGCCAAGATACGGGGGGAGTAGATACGCAGTATTTT.

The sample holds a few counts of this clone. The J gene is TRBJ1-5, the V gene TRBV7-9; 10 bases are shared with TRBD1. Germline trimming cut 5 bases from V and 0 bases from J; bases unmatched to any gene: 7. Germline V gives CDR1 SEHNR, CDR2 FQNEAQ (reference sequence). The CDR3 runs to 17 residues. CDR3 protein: CASSPGQGDDSNQPQHF. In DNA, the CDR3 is TGTGCCAGCAGCCCCGGACAGGGGGATGATAGCAATCAGCCCCAGCATTTT.

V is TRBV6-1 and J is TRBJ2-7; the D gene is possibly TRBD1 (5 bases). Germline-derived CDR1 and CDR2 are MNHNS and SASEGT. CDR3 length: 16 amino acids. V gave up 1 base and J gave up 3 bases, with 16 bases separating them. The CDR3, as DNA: TGTGCCAGCAGTGAAGTATTCGGGCAGGGCATCTACGAGCAGTACGTC. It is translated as CASSEVFGQGIYEQYV.

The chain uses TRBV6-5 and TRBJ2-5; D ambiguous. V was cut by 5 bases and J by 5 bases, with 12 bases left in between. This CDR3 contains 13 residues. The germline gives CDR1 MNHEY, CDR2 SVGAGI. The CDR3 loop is CASSTLRRETQYF. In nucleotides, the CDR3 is TGTGCCAGCAGTACCCTACGCCGTGAGACCCAGTACTTC.

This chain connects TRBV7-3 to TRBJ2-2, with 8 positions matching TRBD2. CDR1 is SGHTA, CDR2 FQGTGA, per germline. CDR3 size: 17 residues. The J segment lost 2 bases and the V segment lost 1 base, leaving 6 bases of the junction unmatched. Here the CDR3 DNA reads TGTGCCAGCAGCTTAAGAACTAGCGGCATTAACACCGGGGAGCTGTTTTTT. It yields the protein CASSLRTSGINTGELFF.

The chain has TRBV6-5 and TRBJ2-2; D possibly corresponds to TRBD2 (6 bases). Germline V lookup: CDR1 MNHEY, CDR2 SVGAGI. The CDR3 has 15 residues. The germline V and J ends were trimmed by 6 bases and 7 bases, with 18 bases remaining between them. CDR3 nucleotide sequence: TGTGCCAGCAGCCGAAGCGGGCCTTCCGGCGGGGAGCTGTTTTTT. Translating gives CASSRSGPSGGELFF.

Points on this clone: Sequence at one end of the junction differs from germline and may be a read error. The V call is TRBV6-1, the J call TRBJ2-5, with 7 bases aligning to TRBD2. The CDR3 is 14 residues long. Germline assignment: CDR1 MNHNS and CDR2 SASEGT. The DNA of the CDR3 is TGTGCCAGCAGGGAAGAGCGGGGTCAAGAGACCCAGTACTTC. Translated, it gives CASREERGQETQYF.

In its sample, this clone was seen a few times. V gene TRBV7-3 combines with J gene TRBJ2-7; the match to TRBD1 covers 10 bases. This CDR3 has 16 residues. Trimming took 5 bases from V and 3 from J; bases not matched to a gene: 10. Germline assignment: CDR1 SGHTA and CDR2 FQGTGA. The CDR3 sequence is CASSPLRDRGFYEQYV. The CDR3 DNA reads TGTGCCAGCAGCCCACTCCGGGACAGGGGATTCTACGAGCAGTACGTC.

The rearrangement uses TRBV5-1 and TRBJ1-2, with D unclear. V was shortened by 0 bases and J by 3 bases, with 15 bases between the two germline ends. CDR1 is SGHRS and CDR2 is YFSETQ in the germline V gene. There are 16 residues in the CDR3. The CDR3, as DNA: TGCGCCAGCAGCTTGGATCCTGGGAGGTGGGACTATGGCTACACCTTC. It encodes CASSLDPGRWDYGYTF.

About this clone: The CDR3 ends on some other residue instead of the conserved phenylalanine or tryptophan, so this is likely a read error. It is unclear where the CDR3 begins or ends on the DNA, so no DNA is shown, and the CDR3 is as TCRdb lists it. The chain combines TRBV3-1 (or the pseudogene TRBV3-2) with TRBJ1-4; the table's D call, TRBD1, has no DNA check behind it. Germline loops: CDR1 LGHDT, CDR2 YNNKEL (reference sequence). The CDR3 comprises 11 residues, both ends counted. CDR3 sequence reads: CASSQTFLRGV.

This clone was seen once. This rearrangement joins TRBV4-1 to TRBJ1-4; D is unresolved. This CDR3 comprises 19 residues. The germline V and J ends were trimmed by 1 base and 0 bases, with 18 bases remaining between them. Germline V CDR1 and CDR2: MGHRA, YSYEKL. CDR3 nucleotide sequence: TGCGCCAGCAGCCAAGTGTCAGGTCCTCTCACTGCAACTAATGAAAAACTGTTTTTT. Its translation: CASSQVSGPLTATNEKLFF.

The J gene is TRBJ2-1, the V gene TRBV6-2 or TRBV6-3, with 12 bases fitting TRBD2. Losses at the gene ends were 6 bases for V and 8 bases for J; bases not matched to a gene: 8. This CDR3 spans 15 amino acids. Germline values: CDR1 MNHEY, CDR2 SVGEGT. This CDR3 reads CASRYGLAGMHEQFF. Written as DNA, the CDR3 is TGTGCCAGCAGATACGGACTAGCGGGGATGCATGAGCAGTTCTTC.

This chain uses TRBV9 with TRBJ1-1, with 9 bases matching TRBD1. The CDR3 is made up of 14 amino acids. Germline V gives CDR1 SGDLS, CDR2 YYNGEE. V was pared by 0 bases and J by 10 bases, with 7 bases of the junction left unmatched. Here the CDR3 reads CASSVEGDRARAFF. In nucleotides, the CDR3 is TGTGCCAGCAGCGTAGAAGGGGACAGGGCTCGAGCTTTCTTT.

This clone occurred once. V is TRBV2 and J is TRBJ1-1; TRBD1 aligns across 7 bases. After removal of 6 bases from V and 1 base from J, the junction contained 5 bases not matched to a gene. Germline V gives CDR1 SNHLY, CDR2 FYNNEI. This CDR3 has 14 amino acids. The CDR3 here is CASRMYRGNTEAFF. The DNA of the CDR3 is TGTGCCAGCAGGATGTACAGGGGGAACACTGAAGCTTTCTTT.

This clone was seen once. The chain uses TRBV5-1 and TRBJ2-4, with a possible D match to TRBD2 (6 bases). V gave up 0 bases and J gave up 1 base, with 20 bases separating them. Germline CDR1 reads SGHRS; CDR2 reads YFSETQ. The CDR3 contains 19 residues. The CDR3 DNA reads TGCGCCAGCAGCTTGGTTGGGACTCAGGGTGATGGGGCCAAAAACATTCAGTACTTC. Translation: CASSLVGTQGDGAKNIQYF.

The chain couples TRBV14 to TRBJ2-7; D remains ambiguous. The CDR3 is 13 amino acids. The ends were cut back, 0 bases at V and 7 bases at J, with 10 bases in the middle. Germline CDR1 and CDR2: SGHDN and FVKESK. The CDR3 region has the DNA TGTGCCAGCAGCCAAGATTCGTGGGGAGAGCAGTACGTC. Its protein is CASSQDSWGEQYV.

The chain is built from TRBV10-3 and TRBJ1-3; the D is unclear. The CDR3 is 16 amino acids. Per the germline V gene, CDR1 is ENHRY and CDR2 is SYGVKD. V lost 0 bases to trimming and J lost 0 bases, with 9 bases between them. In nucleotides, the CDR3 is TGTGCCATCAGTGAGTCGAGCAGAGCCTCTGGAAACACCATATATTTT. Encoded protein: CAISESSRASGNTIYF.

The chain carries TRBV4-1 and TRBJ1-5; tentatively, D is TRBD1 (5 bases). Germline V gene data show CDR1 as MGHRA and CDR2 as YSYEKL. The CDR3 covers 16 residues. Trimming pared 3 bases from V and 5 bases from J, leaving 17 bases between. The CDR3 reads CASSQAWTGTHQPQHF. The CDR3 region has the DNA TGCGCCAGCAGCCAGGCCTGGACGGGGACGCATCAGCCCCAGCATTTT.

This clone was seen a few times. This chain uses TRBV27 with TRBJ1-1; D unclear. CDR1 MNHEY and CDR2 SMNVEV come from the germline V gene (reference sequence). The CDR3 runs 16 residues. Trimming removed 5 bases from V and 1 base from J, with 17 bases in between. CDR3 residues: CASSPWEAPRNTEAFF. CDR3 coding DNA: TGTGCCAGCAGTCCCTGGGAGGCCCCGCGGAACACTGAAGCTTTCTTT.

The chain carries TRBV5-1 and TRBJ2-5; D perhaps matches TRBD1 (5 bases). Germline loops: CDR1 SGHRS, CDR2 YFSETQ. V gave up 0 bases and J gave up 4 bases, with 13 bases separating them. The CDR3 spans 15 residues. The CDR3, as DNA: TGCGCCAGCAGCTTGGATGTGGGAAGGGGAGAGACCCAGTACTTC. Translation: CASSLDVGRGETQYF.